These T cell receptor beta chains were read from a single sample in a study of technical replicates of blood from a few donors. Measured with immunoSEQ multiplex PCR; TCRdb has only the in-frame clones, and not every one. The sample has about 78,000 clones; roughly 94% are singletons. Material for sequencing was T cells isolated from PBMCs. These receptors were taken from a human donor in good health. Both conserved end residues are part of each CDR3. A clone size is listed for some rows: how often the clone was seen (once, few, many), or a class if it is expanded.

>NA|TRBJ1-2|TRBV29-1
CSVGFEYGYTF
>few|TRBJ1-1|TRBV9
CASSVTGGLNTEAFF
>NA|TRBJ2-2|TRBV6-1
CASSEQGTGELFF
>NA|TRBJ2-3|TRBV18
CASSPRGAGTDTQYF
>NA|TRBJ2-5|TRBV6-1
CASSAEAQETQYF
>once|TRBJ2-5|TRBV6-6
CASSYSIQRSEAQYF
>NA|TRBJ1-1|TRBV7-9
CASSFTRTEAFF
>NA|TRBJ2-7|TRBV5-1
CASSHPEGVHEQYF
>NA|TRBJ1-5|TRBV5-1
CASSLLKNLNQPQHF
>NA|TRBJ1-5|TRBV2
CASKRDSNQPQHF
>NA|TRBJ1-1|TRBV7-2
CASSWAGTENTEAFF
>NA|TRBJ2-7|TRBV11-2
CASSPGQGYEQYF
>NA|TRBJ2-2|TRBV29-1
CSGQIVNTGELFF
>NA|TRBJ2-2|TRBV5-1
CASSLLGLEYTGELFF
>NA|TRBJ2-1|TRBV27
CASSLDRYNEQFF
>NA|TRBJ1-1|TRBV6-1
CASSPAGFTEAFF
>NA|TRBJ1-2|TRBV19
CASSIDLWGLSGYTF